Listed below are T cell receptor beta chains from one sample, sequenced in a study of blood T cell repertoires in COVID-19. Using immunoSEQ multiplex PCR, the repertoire was profiled, and TCRdb retains in-frame clones only, with some absent. Of 140,000 or so clones detected, about 83% appear once; the ten largest clones hold less than 9%. The sample was peripheral blood. These receptors were taken from a man aged 25-40 years with COVID-19, enrolled during active disease. CDR3s include the opening cysteine and the closing phenylalanine or tryptophan. D genes are given only for firm matches. Size is stated for part of the rows, as once, few or many counts, or as a class when the clone is expanded.

-,-,TRBJ2-3,TRBV5-6,TGTGCCAGCAGCCTAGGCAGGACAGGGAGGGAAAGCACAGATACGCAGTATTTT,CASSLGRTGRESTDTQYF
-,-,TRBJ1-5,TRBV6-5,TGTGCCAGCAGTTCGCCAGGAAGCAATCAGCCCCAGCATTTT,CASSSPGSNQPQHF
-,-,TRBJ1-4,TRBV18,TGTGCCAGGTCAGGGGTTTTGGGAGCGGAACTGTTTTTT,CARSGVLGAELFF
-,TRBD2,TRBJ2-1,TRBV10-3,TGTGCCATCAGTGAACTTAGCGGGAGCTCCTACAATGAGCAGTTCTTC,CAISELSGSSYNEQFF
-,-,TRBJ2-5,TRBV2,TGTGCCAGCACCGGGGTGATAGAGACCCAGTACTTC,CASTGVIETQYF
-,-,TRBJ2-1,TRBV12-5,TGTGCTAGTGGTTTGGTAACCCGAGACGAGGACTCCTACAATGAGCAGTTCTTC,CASGLVTRDEDSYNEQFF
-,TRBD2,TRBJ2-3,TRBV3-1/TRBV3-2,TGTGCCAGCAGCCAAGACCTCCGGGGACTAGCGACTTCCACAGATACGCAGTATTTT,CASSQDLRGLATSTDTQYF
-,TRBD1,TRBJ2-3,TRBV24-1,TGTGCCACCAGTCGACAGGGAGTAGATACGCAGTATTTT,CATSRQGVDTQYF
-,TRBD2,TRBJ2-7,TRBV28,TGTGCCAGCAGTCCGACGGGACTAGCGGGAGGCAATGCCTACGAGCAGTACTTC,CASSPTGLAGGNAYEQYF
few,-,TRBJ2-6,TRBV19,TGTGCCAGTAGTGCCCCAGGGTCCAACGTCCTGACTTTC,CASSAPGSNVLTF
-,-,TRBJ1-5,TRBV27,TGTGCCAGCCGGCAGGGGAATTACCAGCCCCAGCATTTT,CASRQGNYQPQHF
-,-,TRBJ1-2,TRBV18,TGTGCCAGCTCACCCGGGAGGATCTATGGCTACACCTTC,CASSPGRIYGYTF
-,TRBD1,TRBJ2-4,TRBV2,TGTGCCAGCAGCCCCGGGACAGGGTCTTGGTTAAACATTCAGTACTTC,CASSPGTGSWLNIQYF
few,TRBD1,TRBJ1-1,TRBV5-1,TGCGCCAGCAGCAGGACAGGGGAGAACACTGAAGCTTTCTTT,CASSRTGENTEAFF
-,-,TRBJ1-2,TRBV24-1,TGTGCCACCAGTGATTTCGCTACCAACTATGGCTACACCTTC,CATSDFATNYGYTF
-,TRBD2,TRBJ2-5,TRBV9,TGTGCCAGCAGCGCGGGAAATAGCGGGAGGCAAGAGACCCAGTACTTC,CASSAGNSGRQETQYF
-,TRBD1,TRBJ2-5,TRBV20-1,TGCAGTGCTAGTCGATTCGGACAGGGGGGACGAGAGACCCAGTACTTC,CSASRFGQGGRETQYF
-,-,TRBJ2-3,TRBV2,TGTGCCAGCAATGACTTTACAGATACGCAGTATTTT,CASNDFTDTQYF
-,TRBD1,TRBJ1-1,TRBV6-1,TGTGCCAGCAGTGCCCGATACCTACAGGGGGCGGGGGCTTGGACTGAAGCTTTCTTT,CASSARYLQGAGAWTEAFF
-,-,TRBJ2-7,TRBV6-4,TGTGCCAGCAGTCCGGAGGGTGGGTTCTACGAGCAGTACTTC,CASSPEGGFYEQYF
-,-,TRBJ1-5,TRBV6-5,TGTGCCAGCAGTCGGTCCACTGATCAGCCCCAGCATTTT,CASSRSTDQPQHF
many,-,TRBJ1-5,TRBV24-1,TGTGCCACCAGTGATTTCCAGGCCAATCAGCCCCAGCATTTT,CATSDFQANQPQHF
-,-,TRBJ1-2,TRBV15,TGTGCCACCAGCAGACACGGTTCTAACTATGGCTACACCTTC,CATSRHGSNYGYTF
-,-,TRBJ1-2,TRBV5-6,TGTGCCAGCAGCTTGGTCGGAGGGAACGGTGGCTACACCTTC,CASSLVGGNGGYTF
-,-,TRBJ1-3,TRBV4-2,TGTGCCAGCAGCCAAGACAGGGCTGGAAACACCATATATTTT,CASSQDRAGNTIYF
-,-,TRBJ1-3,TRBV28,TGTGCCAGCAGCCCAGCGGGGCCCGGAGGAAACACCATATATTTT,CASSPAGPGGNTIYF
-,TRBD2,TRBJ2-1,TRBV19,TGTGCCAGTAGAGGTAGCGGGAGTACGCATGAGCAGTTCTTC,CASRGSGSTHEQFF
-,-,TRBJ2-6,TRBV10-1,TGCGCCAGCAGTGAAGGCGGCAGCGGTACTGGGGCCAACGTCCTGACTTTC,CASSEGGSGTGANVLTF
-,TRBD1,TRBJ1-5,TRBV19,TGTGCCAGTAGTTTGGACAGGGGGCCAAGCAATCAGCCCCAGCATTTT,CASSLDRGPSNQPQHF
-,-,TRBJ1-3,TRBV28,TGTGCCGCGAACAGGGGAAACACCATATATTTT,CAANRGNTIYF
-,TRBD1,TRBJ2-7,TRBV29-1,TGCAGCGTTCGGACAGGGGCGGACGAGCAGTACTTC,CSVRTGADEQYF
-,-,TRBJ2-1,TRBV5-4,TGTGCCAGCAGCCGAGCGGGCCACTCCTACAATGAGCAGTTCTTC,CASSRAGHSYNEQFF
few,-,TRBJ1-2,TRBV7-2,TGTGCCAGCGGGTCTTCGACGGGGTGGGGCTACACCTTC,CASGSSTGWGYTF
-,-,TRBJ1-2,TRBV7-2,TGTGCCAGCAGCAATCTCAGGGAGGGCAACTATGGCTACACCTTC,CASSNLREGNYGYTF
-,TRBD1,TRBJ1-1,TRBV6-2/TRBV6-3,TGTGCCAGCAGTCAGATTCCGGGACAGGCTGAAGCTTTCTTT,CASSQIPGQAEAFF
-,TRBD2,TRBJ2-7,TRBV5-1,TGCGCCAGCAGCTTAGGACTAGACGACCTCTACGAGCAGTACTTC,CASSLGLDDLYEQYF
-,-,TRBJ2-2,TRBV3-1/TRBV3-2,TGTGCCAGCAGGGAACAGGGAAATTCCCGGGAGCTGTTTTTT,CASREQGNSRELFF
-,TRBD1,TRBJ1-3,TRBV9,TGTGCCAGCAGCCAATGGGACAGCTCTGGAAACACCATATATTTT,CASSQWDSSGNTIYF
-,-,TRBJ2-2,TRBV7-6,TGTGCCAGCAGCTTAGGGCCTCCCCTAGGCGAGGGCACCGGGGAGCTGTTTTTT,CASSLGPPLGEGTGELFF